This entry is about one T cell receptor beta chain. Its target is unknown. The sample belongs to a study of identical twins. Notes on the study in general: Out-of-frame alpha sequences shared by twins showed excess low generation probability. Diverse VJ usage suggested most zero-insertion clonotypes were not invariant T cells.

TCRdb re-called the 5' RACE reads through MiXCR, storing one row per CDR3 protein. The sample carries fewer than 900,000 distinct CDR3 sequences, around 20% recorded once. This CDR3 has 11 residues. Looked up from germline, CDR1 is DFQATT and CDR2 is SNEGSKA (reference sequence). Trimming took off 3 bases at V and 9 bases at J, with 9 bases between the two ends. Another study also made use of these data, one on T cells expressing NK-cell markers. That source reports: Among the eight sequenced donors, seven tested HCMV-seropositive and one tested seronegative.

Sequencing used PBMCs. The sequence came from a woman under 30 in good health. This sequence joins TRBV20-1 and TRBJ1-5; D unclear. The chain's CDR3 is CSASSPGPQHF. The CDR3 DNA reads as TGCAGTGCTAGTAGCCCAGGGCCCCAGCATTTT.